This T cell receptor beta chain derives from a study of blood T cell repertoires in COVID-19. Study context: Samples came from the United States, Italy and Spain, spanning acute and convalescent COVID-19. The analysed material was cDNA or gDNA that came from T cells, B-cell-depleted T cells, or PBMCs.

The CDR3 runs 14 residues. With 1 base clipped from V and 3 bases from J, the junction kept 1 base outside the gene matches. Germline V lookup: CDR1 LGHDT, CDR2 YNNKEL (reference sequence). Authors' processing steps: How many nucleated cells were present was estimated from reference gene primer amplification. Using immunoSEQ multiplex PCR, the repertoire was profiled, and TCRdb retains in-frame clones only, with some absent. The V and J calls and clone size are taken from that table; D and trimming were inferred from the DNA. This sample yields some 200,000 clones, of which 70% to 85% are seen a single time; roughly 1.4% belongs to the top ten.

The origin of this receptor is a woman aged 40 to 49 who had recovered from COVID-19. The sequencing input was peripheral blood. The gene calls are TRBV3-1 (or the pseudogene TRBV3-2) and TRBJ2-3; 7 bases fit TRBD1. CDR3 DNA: TGTGCCAGCAGCCAAGGACAGGGAACAGATACGCAGTATTTT. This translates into CASSQGQGTDTQYF.